This TCR beta chain was retrieved from a study of shared clonotypes between healthy human individuals. Study summary: Donors consisted of two women and a few men between 18 and 49.

It was across several immunoSEQ plates that each subset's genomic DNA was evenly split. Libraries were prepared by immunoSEQ multiplex PCR; TCRdb keeps only in-frame clonotypes and omits some of them. The profile covers 2.3 million or so clones, with about 92% appearing a single time and about 0.41% taken by the ten largest. The CDR3 has 13 amino acids. Germline V gene sequence: CDR1 MNHEY, CDR2 SMNVEV (reference sequence). V was shortened by 6 bases and J by 7 bases, with 15 bases between the two germline ends. Sequences were obtained from naive CD4+ T cells from PBMCs. Stated subset: CD45RA+ positively selected. The receptor was isolated from a young man in good health. Some clones in this sample may be carry-over from other donors' samples. The J gene is TRBJ1-2, the V gene TRBV27, with a weak D call TRBD1 (6 bases). In DNA form, the CDR3 reads TGTGCCAGCAGCCCCCACAGGGAAGGTGGCTACACCTTC. Its translation is CASSPHREGGYTF.